The source of this T cell receptor beta chain is a study of blood T cell repertoires in COVID-19. Overall study context: Italy, Spain and the United States were the sources of the convalescent and acute COVID-19 samples. T cells, B-cell-depleted T cells, or PBMCs supplied cDNA or gDNA.

In the original processing: Estimates of nucleated cell counts were drawn from the amplification of reference gene primers. Sequenced by immunoSEQ multiplex PCR; TCRdb stores in-frame clones only, minus some. That table furnishes V, J and clone size, whereas the DNA furnished D and trimming. The table has about 39,000 clones, about 94% seen once. This receptor was taken from a human donor with active COVID-19. The donor label of this sample is uncertain. Sequencing was done on a sample of peripheral blood.

CDR3 nucleotides: TGTGCCAGCAGCTTAGGCGGGGACCGCCTAGGAGATGGTGGCTACACCTTC. Translating gives CASSLGGDRLGDGGYTF. The J gene is TRBJ1-2, the V gene TRBV7-2, with D perhaps TRBD1 (5 bases). Germline V lookup: CDR1 SGHTA, CDR2 FQGNSA. With 1 base removed from V and 7 bases from J, the gap between germline ends came to 22 bases. The CDR3 totals 17 residues.